The present T cell receptor beta chain was sequenced within a study of cytomegalovirus exposure and HLA in healthy donors. Study conclusions and caveats: The authors later linked a missense DCLRE1C variant to TCR beta V- and J-gene trimming. The study found most TCR sequences rare, yet found some public TCRs in many donors. In vitro work confirmed that three CMV-associated chains recognize CMV antigens.

V shed 7 bases and J shed 3 bases, with 12 bases lying between them. Germline CDR1 reads MNHEY; CDR2 reads SMNVEV (reference sequence). CDR3 length: 13 residues. The primer mix had 60 Vbeta and 13 Jbeta primers. Data came from immunoSEQ multiplex PCR; TCRdb stores just in-frame clones and leaves some out. The sample yields 140,000 or so clones, approximately 84% seen once. The count of this clone is one. No antigen is known for it. Input material: PBMCs. This chain connects TRBV27 to TRBJ1-1; unclear D gene. The TCR originated in an older woman in good health and CMV-seropositive. The CDR3 sequence is CASKEGGDTEAFF. CDR3 in DNA: TGTGCCAGCAAAGAGGGCGGGGACACTGAAGCTTTCTTT.